This T cell receptor beta chain originates from a study of blood T cell repertoires in COVID-19. CDR1 and CDR2 (germline): SGHKS, YYEKEE (reference sequence). The CDR3 loop spans 14 amino acids. V shed 0 bases and J shed 4 bases, with 10 bases lying between them. Only in-frame clones appear in the TCRdb table, and some are missing; sequencing was by immunoSEQ multiplex PCR. This sample has some 290,000 clones, with roughly 89% found just once. The sample was peripheral blood. The TCR comes from a woman between 40 and 55 years old with COVID-19, enrolled during active disease. This chain links TRBV5-5 with TRBJ1-2; TRBD1 is a possible D gene (6 bases). The CDR3 DNA sequence: TGTGCCAGCAGCTTGGATCAGGGGAGCTATGGCTACACCTTC. Protein: CASSLDQGSYGYTF.